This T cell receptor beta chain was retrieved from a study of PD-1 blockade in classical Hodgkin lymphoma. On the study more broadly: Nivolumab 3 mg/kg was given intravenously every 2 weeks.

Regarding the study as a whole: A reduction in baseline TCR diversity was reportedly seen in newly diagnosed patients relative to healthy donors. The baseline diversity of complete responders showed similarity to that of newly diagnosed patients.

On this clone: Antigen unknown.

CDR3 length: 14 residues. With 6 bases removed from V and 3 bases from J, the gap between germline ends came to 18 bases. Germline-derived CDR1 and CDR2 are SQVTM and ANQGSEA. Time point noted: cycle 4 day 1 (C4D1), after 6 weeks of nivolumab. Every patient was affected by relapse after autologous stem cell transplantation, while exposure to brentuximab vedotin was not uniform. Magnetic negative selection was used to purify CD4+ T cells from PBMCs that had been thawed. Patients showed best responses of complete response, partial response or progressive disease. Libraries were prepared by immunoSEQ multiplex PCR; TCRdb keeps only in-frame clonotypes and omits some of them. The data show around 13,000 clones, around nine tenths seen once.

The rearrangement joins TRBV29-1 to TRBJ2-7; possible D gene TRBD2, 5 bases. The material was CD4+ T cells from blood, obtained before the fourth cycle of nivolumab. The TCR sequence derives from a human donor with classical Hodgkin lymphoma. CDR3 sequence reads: CSVFLWSGIYEQYF. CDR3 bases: TGCAGCGTATTTTTATGGAGCGGAATCTACGAGCAGTACTTC.